The 5 T cell receptor beta chains reported below all come from one sample, sequenced in a study of blood T cell repertoires in COVID-19. Assay: immunoSEQ multiplex PCR; the TCRdb copy retains only in-frame clones and omits some. Among tens of thousands of clones listed, roughly 70% were seen once. The source material was peripheral blood. The receptors derive from a man aged 80 or over with acute or convalescent COVID-19.

This sequence joins TRBV11-1 and TRBJ1-1; D might be TRBD1 (6 bases). Germline loops: CDR1 SGHAT, CDR2 FQDESV (reference sequence). Trimming cost V 1 base and J 2 bases, with 8 bases left between them. There are 14 residues in the CDR3. The CDR3 is CASSLEDSNTEAFF. The CDR3 DNA reads TGTGCCAGCAGCTTAGAGGACAGTAACACTGAAGCTTTCTTT.

This chain links TRBV10-3 with TRBJ2-5, with 9 positions matching TRBD2. The junction had 0 bases not matched to a gene; V was cut back by 2 bases and J by 2 bases. The germline V gene has CDR1 ENHRY and CDR2 SYGVKD. There are 14 residues in the CDR3. CDR3 in DNA: TGTGCCATCAGTGAGAGCGGGGGGCAAGAGACCCAGTACTTC. It is translated as CAISESGGQETQYF.

The chain employs TRBV30 and TRBJ1-3; possible D gene TRBD1, 6 bases. Germline V gives CDR1 GTSNPN, CDR2 SVGIG (reference sequence). The CDR3 sequence is 13 residues long. Between the trimmed V and J ends, which lost 0 bases and 8 bases, there was a span of 11 bases. CDR3 sequence reads: CAWSVGGSDTIYF. The CDR3 DNA is TGTGCCTGGAGTGTTGGGGGCTCGGACACCATATATTTT. The full variable domain, completed using reference TRBV30 and TRBJ1-3, is SQTIHQWPATLVQPVGSPLSLECTVEGTSNPNLYWYRQAAGRGLQLLFYSVGIGQISSEVPQNLSASRPQDRQFILSSKKLLLSDSGFYLCAWSVGGSDTIYFGEGSWLTVV.

The chain recombines TRBV14 with TRBJ2-2; possible D gene TRBD1, 5 bases. The CDR3 runs to 13 residues. From germline, CDR1 is SGHDN and CDR2 FVKESK. V lost 4 bases, J lost 5 bases, and 8 bases lay in between. As DNA, the CDR3 is TGTGCCAGCAGCCCGAGGACAACCGGGGAGCTGTTTTTT. As protein: CASSPRTTGELFF.

V usage is TRBV5-6 and J usage is TRBJ1-2; 9 positions agree with TRBD1. Germline V gene lookup returns CDR1 SGHDT and CDR2 YYEEEE. The CDR3 is 14 residues long. Trimming at V came to 3 bases and at J to 4 bases, leaving 4 bases not matched to a gene. The CDR3 DNA reads TGTGCCAGCAGCTATGGGGACAGGGTCTATGGCTACACCTTC. Protein: CASSYGDRVYGYTF. Together with reference TRBV5-6 and TRBJ1-2, the CDR3 gives the full variable domain: DAGVTQSPTHLIKTRGQQVTLRCSPKSGHDTVSWYQQALGQGPQFIFQYYEEEERQRGNFPDRFSGHQFPNYSSELNVNALLLGDSALYLCASSYGDRVYGYTFGSGTRLTVV.